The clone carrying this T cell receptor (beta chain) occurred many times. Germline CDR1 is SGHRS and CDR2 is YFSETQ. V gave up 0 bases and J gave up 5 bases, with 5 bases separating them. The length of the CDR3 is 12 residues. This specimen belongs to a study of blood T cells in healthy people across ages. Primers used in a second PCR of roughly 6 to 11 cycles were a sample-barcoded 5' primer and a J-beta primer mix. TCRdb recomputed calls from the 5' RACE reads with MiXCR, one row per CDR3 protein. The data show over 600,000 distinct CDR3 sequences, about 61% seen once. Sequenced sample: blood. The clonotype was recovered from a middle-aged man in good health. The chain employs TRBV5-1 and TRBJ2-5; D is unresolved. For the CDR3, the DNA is TGCGCCAGCAGCTTGGCCGGGGAGACCCAGTACTTC. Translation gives CASSLAGETQYF.